Shown below are 28 T cell receptor beta chains from a single sample sequenced in a study of cytomegalovirus exposure and HLA in healthy donors. In the PCR, 60 Vbeta and 13 Jbeta primers were used. Profiled with immunoSEQ multiplex PCR; TCRdb holds only in-frame clones, not every one. The sample lists tens of thousands of clones, 77% seen once, with roughly 3% in the top ten. Sequencing was performed on PBMCs. The receptors originated from a man over 45 in good health and CMV-seropositive.

The rearrangement joins TRBV7-9 to TRBJ2-1, with 7 bases matching TRBD1. The junction had 4 bases not matched to a gene; V was cut back by 0 bases and J by 2 bases. This CDR3 contains 16 residues. CDR1 is SEHNR, CDR2 FQNEAQ, per germline (reference sequence). The CDR3 sequence is CASSLALTGAYNEQFF. DNA of the CDR3: TGTGCCAGCAGCTTAGCCCTTACAGGGGCCTACAATGAGCAGTTCTTC.

The chain couples TRBV15 to TRBJ2-5, with 7 positions matching TRBD1. V lost 1 base, J lost 2 bases, and 1 base stayed unmatched. The CDR3 spans 14 residues. Germline values: CDR1 LNHNV, CDR2 YYDKDF (reference sequence). Written as DNA, the CDR3 is TGTGCCACCAGCAGAGTGACAGGGCAAGAGACCCAGTACTTC. Encoded protein: CATSRVTGQETQYF.

The chain combines TRBV18 with TRBJ2-3; D unresolved. The CDR3 spans 15 residues. Germline V gene lookup returns CDR1 KGHSH and CDR2 LQKENI. V lost 4 bases and J lost 1, with 12 bases in between. The CDR3 here is CASSLWVGGTDTQYF. CDR3 bases: TGTGCCAGCTCACTCTGGGTCGGAGGCACAGATACGCAGTATTTT.

The rearrangement links TRBV6-4 to TRBJ2-1, with 9 positions matching TRBD2. This CDR3 contains 15 residues. Trimming at V came to 2 bases and at J to 5 bases, leaving 4 bases not matched to a gene. Germline lookup yields CDR1 MRHNA and CDR2 SNTAGT. The CDR3 sequence is CASSDQTSGHNEQFF. The CDR3 DNA sequence: TGTGCCAGCAGTGACCAGACTAGCGGTCACAATGAGCAGTTCTTC.

CDR3 bases: TGTGCCAGCAACCGGTGGGGACTAGCGGGAGGATGGGATGAGCAGTTCTTC. It specifies CASNRWGLAGGWDEQFF. The rearrangement uses TRBV2 and TRBJ2-1; TRBD2 matches at 15 bases. The CDR3 is made up of 17 amino acids. The J segment lost 8 bases and the V segment lost 7 bases, leaving 12 bases of the junction unmatched. Germline CDR1 reads SNHLY; CDR2 reads FYNNEI.

The chain employs TRBV9 and TRBJ2-1; 11 positions match TRBD2. This CDR3 has 18 amino acids. Trimming took 4 bases from V and 1 from J; bases not matched to a gene: 10. The germline V gene encodes CDR1 SGDLS and CDR2 YYNGEE. The CDR3 DNA reads TGTGCCAGCAGCCCATTAGCGGGAGGGGGTCAATCCTACAATGAGCAGTTCTTC. Translation: CASSPLAGGGQSYNEQFF.

This chain uses TRBV19 with TRBJ1-4; 8 bases line up with TRBD1. The germline V gene has CDR1 LNHDA and CDR2 SQIVND (reference sequence). This CDR3 is built from 14 residues. V shed 4 bases, J shed 8 bases, and the junction held 6 bases outside the gene matches. The CDR3 DNA sequence: TGTGCCAGTAGTACACAGGGGGGAAAAGAAAAACTGTTTTTT. It is translated as CASSTQGGKEKLFF.

V and J are TRBV25-1 and TRBJ1-6; 7 bases line up with TRBD1. The CDR3 is made up of 14 amino acids. In germline, CDR1 is MGHDK, CDR2 SYGVNS. V was pared by 2 bases and J by 9 bases, with 4 bases of the junction left unmatched. The CDR3 protein is CASSETTGVSPLHF. CDR3 nucleotides: TGTGCCAGCAGTGAAACCACAGGGGTTTCACCCCTCCACTTT.

The chain couples TRBV4-2 to TRBJ1-1; 9 nucleotides line up with TRBD1. This CDR3 has 18 residues. The V segment lost 4 bases and the J segment 0 bases; nucleotides outside the gene matches: 12. CDR1 and CDR2 from the germline V gene are LGHNA and YNFKEQ. The CDR3 here is CASSPEKIGQGLNTEAFF. The CDR3 region has the DNA TGTGCCAGCAGCCCAGAGAAGATAGGACAGGGGTTGAACACTGAAGCTTTCTTT.

The chain employs TRBV18 and TRBJ1-4; 8 bases line up with TRBD1. The length of the CDR3 is 15 residues. V was pared by 3 bases and J by 7 bases, with 7 bases of the junction left unmatched. CDR1 and CDR2 from the germline V gene are KGHSH and LQKENI. The CDR3 nucleotides read TGTGCCAGCTCACCCCAGGGGGCGAGTAGTGAAAAACTGTTTTTT. Translating gives CASSPQGASSEKLFF.

This clone came up a few times. This chain connects TRBV28 to TRBJ1-4, with 9 bases matching TRBD1. From germline, CDR1 is MDHEN and CDR2 SYDVKM. CDR3 length: 17 amino acids. V lost 8 bases to trimming and J lost 0 bases; unmatched junction nucleotides: 10. CDR3 DNA: TGTGCCAGCGGGGGACAGGGAACTGTTGCAACTAATGAAAAACTGTTTTTT. This codes for CASGGQGTVATNEKLFF.

Notes on this clone: An end of the junction does not agree with germline; a read error may underlie this. CDR3 sequence (DNA): TGTGCCGGCAGCGTAGAAATGTCTAGCAGCGACGAGCAGTACTTC. Amino acid sequence: CAGSVEMSSSDEQYF. The rearrangement links TRBV9 to TRBJ2-7, with D perhaps TRBD2 (5 bases). CDR3 size: 15 residues. The germline V gene has CDR1 SGDLS and CDR2 YYNGEE.

The chain couples TRBV27 to TRBJ2-7; a weak D match, TRBD1 (6 bases). The V end lost 7 bases, the J end lost 5 bases, and 18 bases lay between the germline ends. This CDR3 has 14 amino acids. CDR1 MNHEY and CDR2 SMNVEV come from the germline V gene (reference sequence). The DNA for the CDR3 is TGTGCCAGCAAATATTCAGGGGTATTCAACGAGCAGTACTTC. This gives the protein CASKYSGVFNEQYF.

The genes are TRBV29-1 and TRBJ2-7, with TRBD2 matching 7 bases. The J segment lost 1 base and the V segment lost 6 bases, leaving 6 bases of the junction unmatched. This CDR3 spans 13 amino acids. Germline V gene data show CDR1 as SQVTM and CDR2 as ANQGSEA. CDR3 sequence: CSVPGTTSYEQYF. CDR3 nucleotide sequence: TGCAGCGTCCCCGGGACTACTTCCTACGAGCAGTACTTC.

This chain links TRBV2 with TRBJ1-1, with D tentatively TRBD1 (6 bases). Trimming took off 5 bases at V and 0 bases at J, with 7 bases between the two ends. The CDR3 has 13 amino acids. Looked up from germline, CDR1 is SNHLY and CDR2 is FYNNEI. The CDR3 loop is CASSWTVNTEAFF. The DNA of the CDR3 is TGTGCCAGCAGTTGGACAGTGAACACTGAAGCTTTCTTT. The entire variable domain, with the rest obtained from reference TRBV2 and TRBJ1-1, is as follows: EPEVTQTPSHQVTQMGQEVILRCVPISNHLYFYWYRQILGQKVEFLVSFYNNEISEKSEIFDDQFSVERPDGSNFTLKIRSTKLEDSAMYFCASSWTVNTEAFFGQGTRLTVV.

CDR3 sequence (DNA): TGTGCCAGCAGTGTGGCTAGCGGCTACGAGCAGTACTTC. Its translation: CASSVASGYEQYF. The chain employs TRBV6-1 and TRBJ2-7, with TRBD2 identical over 7 bases. J lost 3 bases, V lost 4 bases, and 3 bases had no gene match. The CDR3 loop spans 13 amino acids. Germline V gives CDR1 MNHNS, CDR2 SASEGT.

Comment on this clone: The junction differs from germline at one of its ends, possibly a read error. The J gene is TRBJ1-4, the V gene TRBV7-9, with D possibly being TRBD1 (6 bases). Germline V gene data show CDR1 as SEHNR and CDR2 as FQNEAQ (reference sequence). CDR3 length: 14 residues. This CDR3 is CSSSLGGVNEKLFF. The DNA of the CDR3 is TGTTCCAGCAGCTTAGGGGGGGTTAATGAAAAACTGTTTTTT.

The sample holds one count of this clone. The genes are TRBV13 and TRBJ2-7; 7 positions match TRBD2. The germline V gene has CDR1 PRHDT and CDR2 FYEKMQ (reference sequence). With 11 bases clipped from V and 4 bases from J, the junction kept 14 bases outside the gene matches. This CDR3 region has 14 residues. Written as DNA, the CDR3 is TGTGCCTCCCGACCCCGGGACTATTCATACGAGCAGTACTTC. Translating it yields CASRPRDYSYEQYF.

The table lists this clone with a few counts. The chain combines TRBV11-3 with TRBJ2-1; tentatively, D is TRBD2 (5 bases). Trimming removed 4 bases from V and 9 bases from J, with 7 bases in between. The CDR3 has 11 amino acids. In germline, CDR1 is SGHNT, CDR2 YENEEA. CDR3 nucleotides: TGTGCCAGCAGCTATAGCGTTGAGCAGTTCTTC. It is translated as CASSYSVEQFF.

A remark on this clone: An end of the junction differs from the germline gene, which may be a read error. This chain connects TRBV7-2 to TRBJ2-4; possible D gene TRBD2, 5 bases. CDR3 size: 12 residues. Germline V gene sequence: CDR1 SGHTA, CDR2 FQGNSA. The CDR3 coding sequence is TGTGCCAGCACCCTAGCCAAAAACAGTCAGTACTTC. This codes for CASTLAKNSQYF.

V usage is TRBV6-1 and J usage is TRBJ1-2; D perhaps matches TRBD1 (5 bases). Trimming cost V 1 base and J 7 bases, with 13 bases left between them. The CDR3 is made up of 14 amino acids. Germline loops: CDR1 MNHNS, CDR2 SASEGT. The CDR3: CASSEVGHGFGYTF. The DNA of the CDR3 is TGTGCCAGCAGTGAAGTGGGGCACGGCTTTGGCTACACCTTC.

The rearrangement links TRBV2 to TRBJ1-1; no reliable D call. CDR3 length equals 14 residues. Per germline, CDR1 SNHLY and CDR2 FYNNEI. Deletions cut 5 bases from V and 0 bases from J, with 10 bases between. The CDR3 sequence is CASSPDFLNTEAFF. In nucleotides, the CDR3 is TGTGCCAGCAGTCCGGACTTCCTGAACACTGAAGCTTTCTTT.

This rearrangement joins TRBV4-1 to TRBJ1-1; TRBD1 is a possible D gene (6 bases). Trimming shortened V by 4 bases and J by 6 bases, and 15 bases separated the two germline ends. Per the germline V gene, CDR1 is MGHRA and CDR2 is YSYEKL. This CDR3 spans 14 amino acids. Here the CDR3 DNA reads TGCGCCAGCAGCCTGCAGGGGCGGAGCGCTGAAGCTTTCTTT. It translates to CASSLQGRSAEAFF.

This chain links TRBV2 with TRBJ2-1; 12 positions match TRBD2. The CDR3 runs 14 residues. V lost 6 bases to trimming and J lost 9 bases; unmatched junction nucleotides: 6. Per the germline V gene, CDR1 is SNHLY and CDR2 is FYNNEI. The CDR3 DNA follows: TGTGCCAGCAGGACTAGCGGGAGATCGGGTGAGCAGTTCTTC. It is translated as CASRTSGRSGEQFF.

The rearrangement links TRBV7-9 to TRBJ2-2, with D possibly TRBD1 on 6 matching bases. This CDR3 is 12 amino acids long. Germline lookup yields CDR1 SEHNR and CDR2 FQNEAQ (reference sequence). Trimming cost V 5 bases and J 6 bases, with 7 bases left between them. In DNA, the CDR3 is TGTGCCAGCAGCCAGGGGCCCGGGGAGCTGTTTTTT. It codes for CASSQGPGELFF.

The chain couples TRBV5-5 to TRBJ1-5; D is perhaps TRBD1 (5 bases). The CDR3 loop spans 17 amino acids. The germline V and J ends were trimmed by 4 bases and 5 bases, with 22 bases remaining between them. From germline, CDR1 is SGHKS and CDR2 YYEKEE (reference sequence). CDR3 sequence reads: CASSGGLGQGGDQPQHF. The CDR3 bases are TGTGCCAGCAGCGGCGGGCTGGGGCAGGGAGGAGATCAGCCCCAGCATTTT. The variable domain in full, with the rest retrieved from reference TRBV5-5 and TRBJ1-5, is DAGVTQSPTHLIKTRGQQVTLRCSPISGHKSVSWYQQVLGQGPQFIFQYYEKEERGRGNFPDRFSARQFPNYSSELNVNALLLGDSALYLCASSGGLGQGGDQPQHFGDGTRLSIL.

The chain has TRBV29-1 and TRBJ2-7, with TRBD1 identical over 8 bases. The CDR3 has 14 amino acids. CDR1 and CDR2 (germline): SQVTM, ANQGSEA. Trimming cost V 5 bases and J 3 bases; bases outside gene matches: 9. CDR3 bases: TGCAGCGTTACTGGACAGGGTGGCTTCTACGAGCAGTACTTC. Translated: CSVTGQGGFYEQYF.

The CDR3 here is CASSPDLTGDTQYF. The DNA of the CDR3 is TGTGCCAGCAGCCCCGACTTGACGGGGGATACGCAGTATTTT. The chain joins TRBV7-2 to TRBJ2-3, with D possibly being TRBD2 (5 bases). The germline V gene encodes CDR1 SGHTA and CDR2 FQGNSA. The CDR3 sequence is 14 residues long. Trimming removed 5 bases at V and 6 bases at J, with 15 bases between.